The 4 T cell receptor beta chains below come from one sample, sequenced in a study of technical replicates of blood from a handful of donors. Here immunoSEQ multiplex PCR was the method, and the copy in TCRdb shows in-frame clones only, minus some. The sample includes just under 60,000 clones, 85% to 95% seen only once; the top ten take 2.5% to 3.5%. The sequencing input was PBMCs. The origin of the receptors is a human donor in good health. Some clones in this sample may be carry-over from other donors' samples.

This chain uses TRBV2 with TRBJ2-1; 11 bases agree with TRBD2. Germline-derived CDR1 and CDR2 are SNHLY and FYNNEI. V lost 6 bases, J lost 4 bases, and 5 bases stayed unmatched. The CDR3 spans 15 residues. CDR3 sequence reads: CASRATSGSYNEQFF. The CDR3 coding sequence is TGTGCCAGCAGAGCCACTAGCGGGAGTTACAATGAGCAGTTCTTC.

This rearrangement joins TRBV7-2 to TRBJ1-5, with a possible D match to TRBD1 (5 bases). V lost 5 bases and J lost 0, with 17 bases in between. Per the germline V gene, CDR1 is SGHTA and CDR2 is FQGNSA. The CDR3 has 17 amino acids. As DNA, the CDR3 is TGTGCCAGCAGCCCACGAGCGGGGCCCTATAGCAATCAGCCCCAGCATTTT. Translated: CASSPRAGPYSNQPQHF.

The chain couples TRBV9 to TRBJ1-2; 8 positions agree with TRBD1. The CDR3 totals 15 residues. With V trimmed by 3 bases and J by 2 bases, 6 bases remained unmatched. Germline V gene sequence: CDR1 SGDLS, CDR2 YYNGEE. The CDR3 nucleotides read TGTGCCAGCAGCGACCGGGACAGGATAAACTATGGCTACACCTTC. Its protein product is CASSDRDRINYGYTF.

The CDR3 nucleotides are TGTGCCAGCAGCTCATCTAGCGGGGGAGGGGAGACCCAGTACTTC. Protein product: CASSSSSGGGETQYF. The rearrangement uses TRBV7-3 and TRBJ2-5, with 10 bases matching TRBD2. Unmatched junction bases numbered 7, after V lost 4 bases and J lost 5 bases. The CDR3 is made up of 15 amino acids. From germline, CDR1 is SGHTA and CDR2 FQGTGA.